Listed below are T cell receptor beta chains from one sample, sequenced in a study of blood T cell repertoires in COVID-19. Generated by immunoSEQ multiplex PCR, the TCRdb table keeps only in-frame clones and is missing some. The sample holds hundreds of thousands of clones; 88% are singletons and the top ten take just under 1%. The sequenced sample was peripheral blood. The receptor source for this set is a woman between 40 and 55 years old who had recovered from COVID-19. Both conserved end residues are part of each CDR3. A D gene is named only where the DNA matches it firmly. Clone size, where shown, is once, few, many, or a class for clones that have expanded.

TRBJ1-1	NA	TRBV24-1	NA	TGTGCCACCAGTGACCGGGACACGAGGTTCTTT	CATSDRDTRFF
TRBJ2-7	TRBD2	TRBV7-2	once	TGTGCCAGCAGCTTACTCGTGGGACTAGCCTCCTACGAGCAGTACTTC	CASSLLVGLASYEQYF
TRBJ2-5	NA	TRBV2	NA	TGTGCCAGGGGCCCGGCCGGAGAGACCCAGTACTTC	CARGPAGETQYF
TRBJ1-5	NA	TRBV30	NA	TGTGCCTGGAGCCTGCCCCGCGGCTATGGCAATCAGCCCCAGCATTTT	CAWSLPRGYGNQPQHF
TRBJ1-1	NA	TRBV18	NA	TGTGCCAGCGCCGCCGGGAACACTGAAGCTTTCTTT	CASAAGNTEAFF
TRBJ1-2	NA	TRBV7-9	NA	TGTGCCAGCAGCTTTACTAACTATGGCTACACCTTC	CASSFTNYGYTF
TRBJ2-5	TRBD2	TRBV9	NA	TGTGCCAGCTCTTGGGCGGGAGGGCCCCAAGAGACCCAGTACTTC	CASSWAGGPQETQYF
TRBJ2-3	TRBD2	TRBV6-5	NA	TGTGCCAGCAGCCGGGACTACTCAGATACGCAGTATTTT	CASSRDYSDTQYF
TRBJ2-2	NA	TRBV7-2	NA	TGTGCCAGCAGCGAGCTCCAAGAGCCCGGGGAGCTGTTTTTT	CASSELQEPGELFF
TRBJ2-6	NA	TRBV10-2	few	TGCGCCAGCAGTGGACTCTCTGGGGCCAACGTCCTGACTTTC	CASSGLSGANVLTF
TRBJ2-1	TRBD2	TRBV3-1/TRBV3-2	NA	TGTGCCAGCAGCCAAGATTTCGCTAGCGGCGTCGATGAGCAGTTCTTC	CASSQDFASGVDEQFF
TRBJ2-2	TRBD2	TRBV7-2	NA	TGTGCCAGCAGCTGGACTAGCGGGAGTGGCACCGGGGAGCTGTTTTTT	CASSWTSGSGTGELFF
TRBJ2-7	TRBD2	TRBV10-3	NA	TGTGCCATCGGTTTCGTAGCGGGATCCTACGAGCAGTACTTC	CAIGFVAGSYEQYF
TRBJ2-3	TRBD1	TRBV7-9	once	TGTGCCAGCAGCCCAAGACAGGGGAGCACAGATACGCAGTATTTT	CASSPRQGSTDTQYF
TRBJ2-1	TRBD2	TRBV10-3	NA	TGTGCCATCAGTGTTAAGACTAGCGGGTACAATGAGCAGTTCTTC	CAISVKTSGYNEQFF
TRBJ2-3	TRBD2	TRBV9	NA	TGTGCCAGCAGCCCCGGGGGGGGTCCCAGCACAGATACGCAGTATTTT	CASSPGGGPSTDTQYF
TRBJ1-4	NA	TRBV7-3	NA	TGTGCCAGCAGCCCCCCCGGTGGCAGGGGCCCGGAAAAACTGTTTTTT	CASSPPGGRGPEKLFF
TRBJ1-2	TRBD1	TRBV7-2	NA	TGTGCCAGCAGCTTAGAAGTGACAGGGCTGGGCGATGGCTACACCTTC	CASSLEVTGLGDGYTF
TRBJ1-1	NA	TRBV6-1	NA	TGTGCCAGCAGTGAGGTCAGCACTGAAGCTTTCTTT	CASSEVSTEAFF
TRBJ2-1	NA	TRBV18	NA	TGTGCCAGCTCCCCCGCTGTAGCCAACAATGAGCAGTTCTTC	CASSPAVANNEQFF
TRBJ2-5	TRBD2	TRBV7-2	NA	TGTGCCAGCAGCCCGGGACTAGCTGATGGGACCCAGTACTTC	CASSPGLADGTQYF
TRBJ1-2	TRBD1	TRBV11-2	NA	TGTGCCAGCAGCCCGAGGGACAGGGGTCTCTATGACTATGGCTACACCTTC	CASSPRDRGLYDYGYTF
TRBJ1-6	NA	TRBV18	NA	TGTGCCAGCTCACCCATTACAGGATGGGGTAATTCACCCCTCCACTTT	CASSPITGWGNSPLHF
TRBJ2-7	NA	TRBV5-6	NA	TGTGCCAGCAGCTTGGCCGGACTCTACGAGCAGTACTTC	CASSLAGLYEQYF
TRBJ1-5	NA	TRBV2	once	TGTGCCAGCAATTGGAGACAGACAAATCAGCCCCAGCATTTT	CASNWRQTNQPQHF
TRBJ1-5	TRBD1	TRBV6-2/TRBV6-3	NA	TGTGCCAGCAGTTCCAAGGACAGGGAAGAGTATAGCAATCAGCCCCAGCATTTT	CASSSKDREEYSNQPQHF
TRBJ1-1	TRBD1	TRBV2	NA	TGTGCCAGCAGTCCGGACAGGACAAACACTGAAGCTTTCTTT	CASSPDRTNTEAFF
TRBJ1-5	NA	TRBV28	few	TGTGCCAGCAGCCCCGGACACCTCAATCAGCCCCAGCATTTT	CASSPGHLNQPQHF
TRBJ1-2	NA	TRBV19	NA	TGTGCCAGTAGTATAGCGGGACACCGTTTCGACTATGGCTACACCTTC	CASSIAGHRFDYGYTF
TRBJ1-2	NA	TRBV7-8	NA	TGTGCCAGCAGCCCGGGACTTCTGATGGTAGCTAACTATGGCTACACCTTC	CASSPGLLMVANYGYTF
TRBJ1-1	NA	TRBV25-1	NA	TGTGCCAGCAGTGAATTCCAGGGGACGGGCACTGAAGCTTTCTTT	CASSEFQGTGTEAFF
TRBJ1-2	TRBD1	TRBV5-1	NA	TGCGCCAGCAGCCCCCAGACAGGGGGCGGCTATGGCTACACCTTC	CASSPQTGGGYGYTF
TRBJ1-6	NA	TRBV14	NA	TGTGCCAGCAGCCAGGGGCAACCCCTCCACTTT	CASSQGQPLHF
TRBJ1-1	NA	TRBV24-1	NA	TGTGCCACCAGTGACCGTAGAAACACTGAAGCTTTCTTT	CATSDRRNTEAFF
TRBJ2-5	NA	TRBV28	NA	TGTGCCAGCAGCGACACCTTCGTGGCAGAGGAGACCCAGTACTTC	CASSDTFVAEETQYF
TRBJ1-5	TRBD1	TRBV6-2/TRBV6-3	few	TGTGCCAGCAGTTCGATAGGACAGGGGGATCAGCCCCAGCATTTT	CASSSIGQGDQPQHF
TRBJ1-4	TRBD1	TRBV5-1	NA	TGCGCCAGCAGCCCGCGGACAGGGAGGGCAACTAATGAAAAACTGTTTTTT	CASSPRTGRATNEKLFF
TRBJ2-5	NA	TRBV5-4	NA	TGTGCCAGCAGCTTGTGGGGAGCTGGGTTAGAGACCCAGTACTTC	CASSLWGAGLETQYF
TRBJ2-7	NA	TRBV4-3	NA	TGCGCCAGCAGCCAAACAGGCTCCTACGAGCAGTACTTC	CASSQTGSYEQYF
TRBJ1-5	TRBD1	TRBV5-6	NA	TGTGCCAGCAGCTCGGGACAGGGGCCAGATCAGCCCCAGCATTTT	CASSSGQGPDQPQHF
TRBJ2-5	NA	TRBV5-4	NA	TGTGCCAGCAGCCGTCCAGGGTTAGAGACCCAGTACTTC	CASSRPGLETQYF
TRBJ2-4	TRBD1	TRBV7-8	NA	TGTGCCAGCAGCTTCGTTGGGACAGGGAGGCCAAACATTCAGTACTTC	CASSFVGTGRPNIQYF
TRBJ2-1	TRBD1	TRBV27	NA	TGTGCCAGCCGGTGGCGGGACAGGCTGGTCGATGAGCAGTTCTTC	CASRWRDRLVDEQFF
TRBJ1-2	NA	TRBV25-1	NA	TGTGCCAGCAGTCAAAACAGGGCCCCTGGCTATGGCTACACCTTC	CASSQNRAPGYGYTF
TRBJ2-1	TRBD2	TRBV7-6	few	TGTGCCAGCAGCTTAGGGGAGGGGTATGAGCAGTTCTTC	CASSLGEGYEQFF
TRBJ2-5	NA	TRBV5-1	NA	TGCGCCAGCAGCCCCGGACTATTAGCGGAGACCCAGTACTTC	CASSPGLLAETQYF
TRBJ1-1	TRBD1	TRBV18	NA	TGTGCCAGCTCACCACCGCGACAGGGGGGTAGGACTGAAGCTTTCTTT	CASSPPRQGGRTEAFF
TRBJ2-1	NA	TRBV6-2/TRBV6-3	once	TGTGCCAGCAGTCGACGGGACATCCCCTACAATGAGCAGTTCTTC	CASSRRDIPYNEQFF
TRBJ1-1	TRBD1	TRBV27	NA	TGTGCCAGCAGTAAAGGGGGCTTGGACACTGAAGCTTTCTTT	CASSKGGLDTEAFF
TRBJ2-3	NA	TRBV5-1	once	TGCGCCAGCAGCTGGGGGGCCCGCGGGGGCGCGGCGGATACGCAGTATTTT	CASSWGARGGAADTQYF
TRBJ2-3	TRBD2	TRBV11-2	NA	TGTGCCAGCAGCCCGATAGCGGGCCACACAGATACGCAGTATTTT	CASSPIAGHTDTQYF
TRBJ1-5	NA	TRBV7-2	NA	TGTGCCAGCAGCCCCACAGGAGACAATCAGCCCCAGCATTTT	CASSPTGDNQPQHF
TRBJ1-1	NA	TRBV6-2/TRBV6-3	NA	TGTGCCAGCAGCCTCCGGGTCCCTAGACCCATGAACACTGAAGCTTTCTTT	CASSLRVPRPMNTEAFF
TRBJ1-2	TRBD1	TRBV7-2	NA	TGTGCCAGCAGCCAGGACAGGGGTGGTGGCTACACCTTC	CASSQDRGGGYTF
TRBJ2-1	TRBD2	TRBV7-3	NA	TGTGCCAGCAGCGCGGGACTAGCGGTGGGGAATGAGCAGTTCTTC	CASSAGLAVGNEQFF
TRBJ2-5	TRBD2	TRBV5-4	NA	TGTGCCAGCAGCAACCCTAGCGGGGAGACCCAGTACTTC	CASSNPSGETQYF